The text below deals with one TCR beta chain. Its antigen is undetermined. The data derive from a study of vaccination and CD4 T cells after COVID-19. Germline V lookup: CDR1 SEHNR, CDR2 FQNEAQ (reference sequence). V dropped 1 base and J dropped 4 bases, with 13 bases sitting between them. The CDR3 sequence is 15 residues long. Sequence data for DNA of cultured CD4+ T cells were generated by the Oncomine TCR Beta short-read assay. TCRdb re-called the PCR reads with MiXCR, one entry per CDR3 protein. The sample yields some 15,000 distinct CDR3 sequences, roughly 80% seen once. As to treatment: roughly nine-day PBMC culture with coronavirus spike peptide pools or control peptides (ViraFEST assay).

The clonotype was recovered from a human donor who received a COVID-19 vaccine. The sequenced sample was CD4+ T cells from blood, cultured in vitro, obtained after SARS-CoV-2 vaccination. V is TRBV7-9 and J is TRBJ1-2; D is unclear. This CDR3 is CASSLDGVGSYGYTF. In nucleotides, the CDR3 is TGTGCCAGCAGCTTAGATGGGGTAGGGAGCTATGGCTACACCTTC.